This T cell receptor beta chain was captured by sequencing in a study of cytomegalovirus exposure and HLA in healthy donors. Study as a whole: The study's early data release held about 85 million unique TCRs from HLA-typed donors. Overall study findings and caveats: TCR beta V segments were, for the most part, productive about 87% or about 30% of the time in an earlier analysis. Later, an analysis found that common viral pathogens appeared to be linked with several of the most significant clusters.

Those who donated were healthy bone marrow donors. V lost 4 bases to trimming and J lost 4 bases, with 16 bases between them. Germline V gives CDR1 MNHEY, CDR2 SVGAGI. This CDR3 contains 15 residues. Details on this clone: The antigen is not known.

60 Vbeta and 13 Jbeta primers were used in PCR. Sequencing used immunoSEQ multiplex PCR; TCRdb keeps in-frame clones, though not all of them. This sample carries 200,000 or so clones, over 80% of them seen once, and the ten largest clones take over 1%. This chain connects TRBV6-5 to TRBJ1-2, with D maybe TRBD1 (6 bases). This TCR was sampled from a man aged 30 to 39 in good health and CMV-seronegative. Material for sequencing was PBMCs. For the CDR3, the DNA is TGTGCCAGCAGTTCGCAAGGGGGACGGGGCTATGGCTACACCTTC. It yields the protein CASSSQGGRGYGYTF.